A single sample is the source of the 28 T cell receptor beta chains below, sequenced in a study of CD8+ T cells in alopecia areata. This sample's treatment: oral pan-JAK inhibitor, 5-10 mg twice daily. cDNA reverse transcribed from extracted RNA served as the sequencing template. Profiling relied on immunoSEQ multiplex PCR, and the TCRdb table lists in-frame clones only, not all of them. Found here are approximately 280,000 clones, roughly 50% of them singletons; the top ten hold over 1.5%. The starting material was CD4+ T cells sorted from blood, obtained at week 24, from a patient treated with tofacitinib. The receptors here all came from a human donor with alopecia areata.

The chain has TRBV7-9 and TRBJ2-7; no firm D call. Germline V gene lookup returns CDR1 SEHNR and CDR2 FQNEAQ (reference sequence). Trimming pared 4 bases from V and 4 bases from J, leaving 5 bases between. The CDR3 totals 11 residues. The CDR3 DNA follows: TGTGCCAGCAGCTCGATATACGAGCAGTACTTC. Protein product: CASSSIYEQYF. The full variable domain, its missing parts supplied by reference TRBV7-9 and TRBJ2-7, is DTGVSQNPRHKITKRGQNVTFRCDPISEHNRLYWYRQTLGQGPEFLTYFQNEAQLEKSRLLSDRFSAERPKGSFSTLEIQRTEQGDSAMYLCASSSIYEQYFGPGTRLTVT.

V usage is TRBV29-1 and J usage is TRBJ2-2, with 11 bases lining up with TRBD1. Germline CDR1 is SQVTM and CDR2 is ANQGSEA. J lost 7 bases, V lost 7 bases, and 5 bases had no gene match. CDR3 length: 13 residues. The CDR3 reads CSAGQGAYGELFF. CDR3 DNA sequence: TGCAGCGCCGGACAGGGGGCGTACGGGGAGCTGTTTTTT.

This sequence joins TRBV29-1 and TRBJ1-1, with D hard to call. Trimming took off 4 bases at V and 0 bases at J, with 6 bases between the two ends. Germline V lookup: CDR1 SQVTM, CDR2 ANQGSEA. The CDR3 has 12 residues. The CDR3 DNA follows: TGCAGCGTTGCCTTACTGAACACTGAAGCTTTCTTT. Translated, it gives CSVALLNTEAFF.

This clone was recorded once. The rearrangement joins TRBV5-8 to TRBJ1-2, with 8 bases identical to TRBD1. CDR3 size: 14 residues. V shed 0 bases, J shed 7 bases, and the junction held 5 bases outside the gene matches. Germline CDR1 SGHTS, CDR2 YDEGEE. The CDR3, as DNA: TGTGCCAGCAGCTTGGGACAGGGGTCGTTTGGCTACACCTTC. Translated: CASSLGQGSFGYTF.

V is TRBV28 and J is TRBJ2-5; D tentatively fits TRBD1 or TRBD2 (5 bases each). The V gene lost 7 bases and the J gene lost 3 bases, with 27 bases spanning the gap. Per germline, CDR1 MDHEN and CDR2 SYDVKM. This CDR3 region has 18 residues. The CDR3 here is CASTPPGLLIMEKETQYF. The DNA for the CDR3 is TGTGCCAGCACCCCACCGGGGCTACTGATTATGGAGAAAGAGACCCAGTACTTC.

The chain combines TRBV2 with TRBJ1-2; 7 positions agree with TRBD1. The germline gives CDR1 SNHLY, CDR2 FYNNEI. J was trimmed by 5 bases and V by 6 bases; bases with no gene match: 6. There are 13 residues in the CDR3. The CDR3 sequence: CASRGDSGYGYTF. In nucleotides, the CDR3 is TGTGCCAGCAGGGGGGACAGTGGATATGGCTACACCTTC.

The CDR3 reads CASSGTTTDTQYF. CDR3 bases: TGTGCCAGCAGCGGGACTACCACAGATACGCAGTATTTT. This chain connects TRBV2 to TRBJ2-3; 7 bases align to TRBD2. Germline CDR1 SNHLY, CDR2 FYNNEI. The J segment lost 2 bases and the V segment lost 6 bases, leaving 2 bases of the junction unmatched. This CDR3 region has 13 residues.

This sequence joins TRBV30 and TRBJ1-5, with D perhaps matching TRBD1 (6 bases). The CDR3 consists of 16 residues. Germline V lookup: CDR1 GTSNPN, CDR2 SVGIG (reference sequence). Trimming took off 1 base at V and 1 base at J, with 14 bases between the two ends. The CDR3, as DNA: TGTGCCTGGAGTGGCCCAGGGGTAGGGAGCAATCAGCCCCAGCATTTT. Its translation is CAWSGPGVGSNQPQHF.

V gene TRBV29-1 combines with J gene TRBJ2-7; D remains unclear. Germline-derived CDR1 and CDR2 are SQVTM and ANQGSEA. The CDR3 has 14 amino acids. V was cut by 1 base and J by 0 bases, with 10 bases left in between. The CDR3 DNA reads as TGCAGCGTTGAAGCCGGGCCCCGCTCCTACGAGCAGTACTTC. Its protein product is CSVEAGPRSYEQYF.

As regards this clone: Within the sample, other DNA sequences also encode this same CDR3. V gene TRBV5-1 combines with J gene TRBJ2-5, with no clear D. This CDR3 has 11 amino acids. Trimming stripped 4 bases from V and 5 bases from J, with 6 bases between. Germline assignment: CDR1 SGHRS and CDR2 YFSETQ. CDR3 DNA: TGCGCCAGCAGCGGCGGCGAGACCCAGTACTTC. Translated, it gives CASSGGETQYF.

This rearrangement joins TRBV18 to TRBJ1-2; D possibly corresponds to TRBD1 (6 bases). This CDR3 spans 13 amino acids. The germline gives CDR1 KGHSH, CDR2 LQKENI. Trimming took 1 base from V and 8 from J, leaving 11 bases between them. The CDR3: CASSPQGTSGYTF. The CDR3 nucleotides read TGTGCCAGCTCACCACAGGGGACATCCGGCTACACCTTC.

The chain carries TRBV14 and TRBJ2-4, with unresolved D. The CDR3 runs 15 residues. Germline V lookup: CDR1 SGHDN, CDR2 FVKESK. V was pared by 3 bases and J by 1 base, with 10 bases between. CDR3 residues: CASSHSGSAKNIQYF. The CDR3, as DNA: TGTGCCAGCAGCCACAGTGGTTCGGCCAAAAACATTCAGTACTTC.

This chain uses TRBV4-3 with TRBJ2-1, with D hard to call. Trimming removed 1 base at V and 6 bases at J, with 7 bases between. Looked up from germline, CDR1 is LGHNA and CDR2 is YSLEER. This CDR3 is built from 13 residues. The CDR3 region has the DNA TGCGCCAGCAGCCAAGCGTTAGCCAATGAGCAGTTCTTC. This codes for CASSQALANEQFF.

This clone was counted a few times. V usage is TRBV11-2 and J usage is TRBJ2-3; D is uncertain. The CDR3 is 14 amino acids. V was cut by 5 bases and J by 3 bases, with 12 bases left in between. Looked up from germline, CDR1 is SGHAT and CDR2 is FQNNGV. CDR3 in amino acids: CASSRDGTTDTQYF. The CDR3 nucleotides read TGTGCCAGCAGCCGAGACGGAACGACAGATACGCAGTATTTT. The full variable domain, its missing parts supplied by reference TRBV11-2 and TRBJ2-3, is EAGVAQSPRYKIIEKRQSVAFWCNPISGHATLYWYQQILGQGPKLLIQFQNNGVVDDSQLPKDRFSAERLKGVDSTLKIQPAKLEDSAVYLCASSRDGTTDTQYFGPGTRLTVL.

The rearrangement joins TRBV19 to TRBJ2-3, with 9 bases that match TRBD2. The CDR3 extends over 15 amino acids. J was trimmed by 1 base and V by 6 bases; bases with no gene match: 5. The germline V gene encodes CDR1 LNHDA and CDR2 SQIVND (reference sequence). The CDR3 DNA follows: TGTGCCAGTAGCCGTCAGCGGGGGGGCACAGATACGCAGTATTTT. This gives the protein CASSRQRGGTDTQYF. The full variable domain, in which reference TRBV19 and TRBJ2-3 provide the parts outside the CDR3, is DGGITQSPKYLFRKEGQNVTLSCEQNLNHDAMYWYRQDPGQGLRLIYYSQIVNDFQKGDIAEGYSVSREKKESFPLTVTSAQKNPTAFYLCASSRQRGGTDTQYFGPGTRLTVL.

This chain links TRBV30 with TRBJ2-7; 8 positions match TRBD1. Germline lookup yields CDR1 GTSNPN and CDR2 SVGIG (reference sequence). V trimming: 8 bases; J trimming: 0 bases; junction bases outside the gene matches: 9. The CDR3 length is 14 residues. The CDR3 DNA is TGTGCCCGAAGCCCAGGGGGCCTCTCCTACGAGCAGTACTTC. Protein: CARSPGGLSYEQYF.

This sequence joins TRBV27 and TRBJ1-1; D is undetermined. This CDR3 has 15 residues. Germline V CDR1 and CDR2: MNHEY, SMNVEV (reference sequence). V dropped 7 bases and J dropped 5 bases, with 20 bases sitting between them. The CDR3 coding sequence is TGTGCCAGCATTACTTCACTGGGCGGTAGAACTGAAGCTTTCTTT. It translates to CASITSLGGRTEAFF.

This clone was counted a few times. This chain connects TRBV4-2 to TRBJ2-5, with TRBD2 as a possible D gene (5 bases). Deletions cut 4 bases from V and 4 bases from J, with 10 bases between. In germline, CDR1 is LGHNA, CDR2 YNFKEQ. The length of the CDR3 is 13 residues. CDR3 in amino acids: CASSRTEGETQYF. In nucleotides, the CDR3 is TGTGCCAGCAGCCGTACCGAGGGAGAGACCCAGTACTTC.

The CDR3 sequence: CASSLSYTTDTQYF. For the CDR3, the DNA is TGTGCCAGCAGTTTATCTTACACCACAGATACGCAGTATTTT. The V call is TRBV27, the J call TRBJ2-3; D uncertain. CDR3 size: 14 residues. CDR1 MNHEY and CDR2 SMNVEV come from the germline V gene (reference sequence). V was clipped by 0 bases and J by 2 bases, with 6 bases between them.

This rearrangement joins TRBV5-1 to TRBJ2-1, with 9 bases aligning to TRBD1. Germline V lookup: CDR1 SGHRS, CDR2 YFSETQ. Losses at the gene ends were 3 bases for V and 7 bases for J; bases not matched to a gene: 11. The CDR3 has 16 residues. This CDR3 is CASSSSGQGLGNEQFF. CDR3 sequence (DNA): TGCGCCAGCAGCTCATCGGGACAGGGTTTAGGAAATGAGCAGTTCTTC. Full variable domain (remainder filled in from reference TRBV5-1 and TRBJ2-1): KAGVTQTPRYLIKTRGQQVTLSCSPISGHRSVSWYQQTPGQGLQFLFEYFSETQRNKGNFPGRFSGRQFSNSRSEMNVSTLELGDSALYLCASSSSGQGLGNEQFFGPGTRLTVL.

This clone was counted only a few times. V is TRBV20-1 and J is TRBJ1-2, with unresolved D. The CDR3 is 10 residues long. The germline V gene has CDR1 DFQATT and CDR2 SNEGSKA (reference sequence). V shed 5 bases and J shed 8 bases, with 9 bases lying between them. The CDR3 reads CSAEDEGYTF. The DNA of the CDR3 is TGCAGTGCTGAAGACGAAGGCTACACCTTC.

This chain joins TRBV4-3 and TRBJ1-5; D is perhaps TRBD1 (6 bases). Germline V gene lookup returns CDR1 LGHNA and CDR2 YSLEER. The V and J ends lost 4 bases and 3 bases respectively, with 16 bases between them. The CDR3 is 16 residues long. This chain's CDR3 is CASSPATGFHNQPQHF. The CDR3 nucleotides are TGCGCCAGCAGCCCCGCGACAGGATTTCACAATCAGCCCCAGCATTTT.

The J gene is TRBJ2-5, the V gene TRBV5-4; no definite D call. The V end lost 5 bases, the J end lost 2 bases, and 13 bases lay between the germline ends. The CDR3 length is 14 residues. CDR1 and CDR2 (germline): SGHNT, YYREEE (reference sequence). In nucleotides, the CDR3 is TGTGCCAGCAGGTCCGACCCGATGCAAGAGACCCAGTACTTC. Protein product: CASRSDPMQETQYF.

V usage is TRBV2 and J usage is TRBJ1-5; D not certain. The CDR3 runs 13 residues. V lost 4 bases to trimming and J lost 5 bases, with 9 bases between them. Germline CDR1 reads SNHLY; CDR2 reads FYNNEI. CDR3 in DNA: TGTGCCAGCAGTGTATCTCTGGATCAGCCCCAGCATTTT. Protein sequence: CASSVSLDQPQHF. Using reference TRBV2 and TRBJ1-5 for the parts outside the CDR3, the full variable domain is EPEVTQTPSHQVTQMGQEVILRCVPISNHLYFYWYRQILGQKVEFLVSFYNNEISEKSEIFDDQFSVERPDGSNFTLKIRSTKLEDSAMYFCASSVSLDQPQHFGDGTRLSIL.

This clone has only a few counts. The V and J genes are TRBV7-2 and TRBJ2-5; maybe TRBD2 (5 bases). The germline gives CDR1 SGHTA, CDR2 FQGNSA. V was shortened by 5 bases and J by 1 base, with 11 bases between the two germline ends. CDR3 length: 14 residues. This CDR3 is CASSRFRGQETQYF. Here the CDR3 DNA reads TGTGCCAGCAGCCGTTTTCGGGGCCAAGAGACCCAGTACTTC.

The CDR3 nucleotides are TGTGCCTGGGGGACAGGGGGCGGCCCAGATACGCAGTATTTT. Translated, it gives CAWGTGGGPDTQYF. The chain combines TRBV30 with TRBJ2-3; 12 nucleotides align to TRBD1. CDR1 and CDR2 from the germline V gene are GTSNPN and SVGIG (reference sequence). V gave up 5 bases and J gave up 4 bases; unmatched junction bases: 4. The length of the CDR3 is 14 residues.

The CDR3 loop reads CASSQDPAATTGISYEQYF. DNA for the CDR3: TGCGCCAGCAGCCAAGATCCCGCTGCTACGACAGGCATCTCCTACGAGCAGTACTTC. The chain links TRBV4-3 to TRBJ2-7, with D possibly being TRBD1 (6 bases). CDR1 and CDR2 from the germline V gene are LGHNA and YSLEER. CDR3 length equals 19 residues. Trimming cost V 0 bases and J 0 bases, with 21 bases left between them.

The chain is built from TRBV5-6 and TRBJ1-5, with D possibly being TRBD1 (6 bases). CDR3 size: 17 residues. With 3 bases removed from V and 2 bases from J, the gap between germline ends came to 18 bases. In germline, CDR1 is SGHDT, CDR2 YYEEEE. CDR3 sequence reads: CASSSLDRRHGNQPQHF. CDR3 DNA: TGTGCCAGCAGCTCCCTGGACAGACGGCATGGCAATCAGCCCCAGCATTTT.